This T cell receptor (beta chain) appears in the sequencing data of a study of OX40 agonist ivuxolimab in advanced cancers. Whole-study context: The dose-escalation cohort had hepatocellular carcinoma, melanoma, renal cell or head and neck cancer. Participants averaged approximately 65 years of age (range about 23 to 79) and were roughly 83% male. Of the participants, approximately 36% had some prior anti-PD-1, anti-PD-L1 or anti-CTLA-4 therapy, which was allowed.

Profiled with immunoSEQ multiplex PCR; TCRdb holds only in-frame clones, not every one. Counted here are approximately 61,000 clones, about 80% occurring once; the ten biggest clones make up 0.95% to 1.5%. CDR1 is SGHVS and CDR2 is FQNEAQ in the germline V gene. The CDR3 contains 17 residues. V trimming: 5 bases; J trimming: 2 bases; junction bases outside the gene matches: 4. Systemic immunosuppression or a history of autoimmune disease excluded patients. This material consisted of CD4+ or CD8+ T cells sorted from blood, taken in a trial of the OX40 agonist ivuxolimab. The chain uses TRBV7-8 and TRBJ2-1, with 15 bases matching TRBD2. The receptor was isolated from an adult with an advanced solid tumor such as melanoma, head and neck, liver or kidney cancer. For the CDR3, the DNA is TGTGCCAGCAGCCCCCGGACTAGCGGGGGGGCCTACAATGAGCAGTTCTTC. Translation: CASSPRTSGGAYNEQFF. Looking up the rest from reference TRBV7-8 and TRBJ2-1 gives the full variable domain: GAGVSQSPRYKVAKRGQDVALRCDPISGHVSLFWYQQALGQGPEFLTYFQNEAQLDKSGLPSDRFFAERPEGSVSTLKIQRTQQEDSAVYLCASSPRTSGGAYNEQFFGPGTRLTVL.